The clone carrying this TCR beta chain appeared a few times. Its antigen is currently unknown. These data come from a study of early T cells in non-severe SARS-CoV-2 infection. Study-wide context: Bulk RNA taken from unsorted whole blood was sequenced, leaving chains unpaired.

The protocol attached unique molecular identifiers to individual cDNA molecules. From the 5' RACE reads, TCRdb called clonotypes with MiXCR, one entry per CDR3 protein. This sample carries about 33,000 distinct CDR3 sequences, around 5% of them seen once, and the ten largest clones take roughly an eighth. The study's findings and limits: VDJdb matching skewed toward anti-spike CD8 responses, missing private and CD4 specificities.

CDR3 size: 15 residues. Germline CDR1 LGHDT, CDR2 YNNKEL (reference sequence). Unmatched junction bases numbered 8, after V lost 4 bases and J lost 4 bases. The sample taken for sequencing was whole blood. The chain links TRBV3-1 to TRBJ2-5, with 8 bases that match TRBD2. The clonotype comes from an adult who was a healthcare worker with PCR-confirmed SARS-CoV-2 infection or an uninfected control (not recorded which). CDR3: CASSLLAGRGETQYF. CDR3 nucleotide sequence: TGTGCCAGCAGCCTCTTAGCGGGGAGAGGAGAGACCCAGTACTTC.